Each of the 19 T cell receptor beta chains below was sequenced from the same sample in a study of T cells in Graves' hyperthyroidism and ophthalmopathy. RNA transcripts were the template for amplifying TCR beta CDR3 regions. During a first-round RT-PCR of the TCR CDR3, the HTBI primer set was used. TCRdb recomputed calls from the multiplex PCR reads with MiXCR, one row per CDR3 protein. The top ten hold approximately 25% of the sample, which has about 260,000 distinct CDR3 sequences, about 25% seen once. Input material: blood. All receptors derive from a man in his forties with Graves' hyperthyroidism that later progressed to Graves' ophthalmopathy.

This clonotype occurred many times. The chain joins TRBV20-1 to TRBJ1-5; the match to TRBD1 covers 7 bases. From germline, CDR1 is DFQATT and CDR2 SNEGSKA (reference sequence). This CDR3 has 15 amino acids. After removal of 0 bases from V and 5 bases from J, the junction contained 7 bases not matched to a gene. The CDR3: CSARDSGTVDQPQHF. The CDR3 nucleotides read TGCAGTGCTAGAGATTCGGGGACAGTGGATCAGCCCCAGCATTTT.

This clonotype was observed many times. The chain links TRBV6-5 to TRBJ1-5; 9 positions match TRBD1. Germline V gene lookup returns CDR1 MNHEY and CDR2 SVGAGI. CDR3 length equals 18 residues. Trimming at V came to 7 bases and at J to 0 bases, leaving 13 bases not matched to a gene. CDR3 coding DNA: TGTGCCAGCAATCAACGACTACAGGGGGCGGGTAGCAATCAGCCCCAGCATTTT. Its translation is CASNQRLQGAGSNQPQHF.

As DNA, the CDR3 is TGTGCCAGCAGCCCCATGGGCAGGTCGAATTCACCCCTCCACTTT. Amino acids: CASSPMGRSNSPLHF. The chain employs TRBV5-6 and TRBJ1-6; no firm D call. The CDR3 covers 15 residues. CDR1 and CDR2 (germline): SGHDT, YYEEEE. Trimming pared 4 bases from V and 7 bases from J, leaving 15 bases between.

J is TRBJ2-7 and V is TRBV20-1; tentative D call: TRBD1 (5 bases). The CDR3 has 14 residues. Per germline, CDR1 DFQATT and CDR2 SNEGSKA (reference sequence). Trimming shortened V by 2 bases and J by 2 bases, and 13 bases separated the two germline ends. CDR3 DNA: TGCAGTGCTAGAACTCCTAACAGGCCCTACGAGCAGTACTTC. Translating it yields CSARTPNRPYEQYF.

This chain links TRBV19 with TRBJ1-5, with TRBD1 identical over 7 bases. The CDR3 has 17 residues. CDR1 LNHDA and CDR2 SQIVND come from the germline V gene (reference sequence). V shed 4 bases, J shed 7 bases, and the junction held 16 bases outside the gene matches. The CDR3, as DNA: TGTGCCAGTAGTACCGGACAGGACTCGTACCTCTACCAGCCCCAGCATTTT. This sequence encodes CASSTGQDSYLYQPQHF. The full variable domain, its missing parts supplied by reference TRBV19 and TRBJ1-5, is DGGITQSPKYLFRKEGQNVTLSCEQNLNHDAMYWYRQDPGQGLRLIYYSQIVNDFQKGDIAEGYSVSREKKESFPLTVTSAQKNPTAFYLCASSTGQDSYLYQPQHFGDGTRLSIL.

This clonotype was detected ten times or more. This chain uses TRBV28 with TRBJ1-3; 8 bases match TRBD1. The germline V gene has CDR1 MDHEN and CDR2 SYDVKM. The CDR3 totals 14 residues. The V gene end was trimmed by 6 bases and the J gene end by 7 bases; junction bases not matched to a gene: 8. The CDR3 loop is CASRPGQGWNTIYF. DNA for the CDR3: TGTGCCAGCAGGCCCGGACAGGGCTGGAACACCATATATTTT. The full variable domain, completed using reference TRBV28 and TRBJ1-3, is DVKVTQSSRYLVKRTGEKVFLECVQDMDHENMFWYRQDPGLGLRLIYFSYDVKMKEKGDIPEGYSVSREKKERFSLILESASTNQTSMYLCASRPGQGWNTIYFGEGSWLTVV.

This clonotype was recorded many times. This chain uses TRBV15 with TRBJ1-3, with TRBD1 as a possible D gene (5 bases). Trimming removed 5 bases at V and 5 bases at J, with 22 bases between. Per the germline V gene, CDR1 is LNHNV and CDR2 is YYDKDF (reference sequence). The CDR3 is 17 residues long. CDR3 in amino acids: CATSSDGTGKDRNTIYF. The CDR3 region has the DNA TGTGCCACCAGCTCTGATGGTACCGGGAAGGACAGAAACACCATATATTTT. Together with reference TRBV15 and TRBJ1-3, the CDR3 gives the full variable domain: DAMVIQNPRYQVTQFGKPVTLSCSQTLNHNVMYWYQQKSSQAPKLLFHYYDKDFNNEADTPDNFQSRRPNTSFCFLDIRSPGLGDTAMYLCATSSDGTGKDRNTIYFGEGSWLTVV.

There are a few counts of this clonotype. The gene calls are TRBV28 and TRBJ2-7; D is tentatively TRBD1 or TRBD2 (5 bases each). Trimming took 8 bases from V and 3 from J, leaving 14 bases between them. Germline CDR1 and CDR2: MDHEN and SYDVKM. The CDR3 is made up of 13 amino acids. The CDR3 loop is CASLHRDGYEQYF. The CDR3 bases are TGTGCCAGCCTCCATCGGGACGGCTACGAGCAGTACTTC. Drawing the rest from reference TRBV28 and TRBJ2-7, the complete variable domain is DVKVTQSSRYLVKRTGEKVFLECVQDMDHENMFWYRQDPGLGLRLIYFSYDVKMKEKGDIPEGYSVSREKKERFSLILESASTNQTSMYLCASLHRDGYEQYFGPGTRLTVT.

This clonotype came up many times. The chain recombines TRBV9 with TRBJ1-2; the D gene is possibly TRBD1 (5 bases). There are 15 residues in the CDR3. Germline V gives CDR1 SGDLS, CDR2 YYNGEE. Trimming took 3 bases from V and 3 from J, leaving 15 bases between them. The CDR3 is CASSEGTGTYYGYTF. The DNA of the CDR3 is TGTGCCAGCAGCGAGGGGACCGGAACGTACTATGGCTACACCTTC. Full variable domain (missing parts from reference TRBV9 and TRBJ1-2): DSGVTQTPKHLITATGQRVTLRCSPRSGDLSVYWYQQSLDQGLQFLIQYYNGEERAKGNILERFSAQQFPDLHSELNLSSLELGDSALYFCASSEGTGTYYGYTFGSGTRLTVV.

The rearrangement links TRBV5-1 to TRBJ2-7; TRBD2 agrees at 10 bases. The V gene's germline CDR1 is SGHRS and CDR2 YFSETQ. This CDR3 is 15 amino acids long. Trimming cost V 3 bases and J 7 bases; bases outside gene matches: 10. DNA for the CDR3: TGCGCCAGCAGCTCCGGGGGAGCGGGAGGGCGGGAGCAGTACTTC. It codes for CASSSGGAGGREQYF.

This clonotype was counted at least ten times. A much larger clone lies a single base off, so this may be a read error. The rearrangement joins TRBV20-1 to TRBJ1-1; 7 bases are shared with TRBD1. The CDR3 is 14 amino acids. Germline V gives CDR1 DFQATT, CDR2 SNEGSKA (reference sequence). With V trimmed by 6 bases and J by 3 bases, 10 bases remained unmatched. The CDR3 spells CSAGGQEMDTEAFF. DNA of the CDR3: TGCAGTGCAGGCGGACAGGAAATGGACACTGAAGCTTTCTTT.

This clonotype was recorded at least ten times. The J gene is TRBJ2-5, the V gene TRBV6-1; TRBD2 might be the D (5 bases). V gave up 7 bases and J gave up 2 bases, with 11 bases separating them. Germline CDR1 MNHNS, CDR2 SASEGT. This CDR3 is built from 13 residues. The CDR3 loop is CASKKDLQETQYF. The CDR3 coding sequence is TGTGCCAGCAAGAAGGACTTACAAGAGACCCAGTACTTC.

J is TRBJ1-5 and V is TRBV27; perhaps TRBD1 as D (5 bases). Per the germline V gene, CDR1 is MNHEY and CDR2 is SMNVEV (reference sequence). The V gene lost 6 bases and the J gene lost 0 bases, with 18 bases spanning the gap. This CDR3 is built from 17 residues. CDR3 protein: CASRIRATLASNQPQHF. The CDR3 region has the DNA TGTGCCAGCAGGATCAGGGCCACCTTGGCTAGCAATCAGCCCCAGCATTTT.

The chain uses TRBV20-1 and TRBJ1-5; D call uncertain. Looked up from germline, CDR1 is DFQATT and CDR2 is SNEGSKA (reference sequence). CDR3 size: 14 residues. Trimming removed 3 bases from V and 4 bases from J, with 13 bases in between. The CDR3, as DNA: TGCAGTGCTAGGATGGCAGGCCGAAATCAGCCCCAGCATTTT. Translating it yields CSARMAGRNQPQHF.

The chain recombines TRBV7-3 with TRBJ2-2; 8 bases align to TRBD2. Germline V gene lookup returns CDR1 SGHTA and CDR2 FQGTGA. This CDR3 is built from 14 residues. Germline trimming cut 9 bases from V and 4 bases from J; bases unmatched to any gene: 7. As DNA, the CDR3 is TGTGCCAGTCAGGACGCGGGAGGCACCGGGGAGCTGTTTTTT. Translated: CASQDAGGTGELFF.

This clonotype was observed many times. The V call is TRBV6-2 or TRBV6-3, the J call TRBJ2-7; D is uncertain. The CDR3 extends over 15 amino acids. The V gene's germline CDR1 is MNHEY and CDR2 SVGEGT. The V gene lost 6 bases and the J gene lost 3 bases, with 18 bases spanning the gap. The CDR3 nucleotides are TGTGCCAGCAGCCCAGACTCCAACCATCACTACGAGCAGTACTTC. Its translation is CASSPDSNHHYEQYF.

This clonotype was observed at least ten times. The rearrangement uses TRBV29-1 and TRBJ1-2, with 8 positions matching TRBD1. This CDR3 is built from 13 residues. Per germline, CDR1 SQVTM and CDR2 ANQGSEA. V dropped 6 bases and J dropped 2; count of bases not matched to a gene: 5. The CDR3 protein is CSVAGQGNYGYTF. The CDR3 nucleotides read TGCAGCGTCGCCGGACAGGGCAACTATGGCTACACCTTC. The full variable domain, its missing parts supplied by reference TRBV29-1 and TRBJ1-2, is SAVISQKPSRDICQRGTSLTIQCQVDSQVTMMFWYRQQPGQSLTLIATANQGSEATYESGFVIDKFPISRPNLTFSTLTVSNMSPEDSSIYLCSVAGQGNYGYTFGSGTRLTVV.

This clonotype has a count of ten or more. CDR3 sequence: CASSIPTGAGDSPLHF. Here the CDR3 DNA reads TGTGCCAGCAGCATCCCGACAGGGGCAGGCGATTCACCCCTCCACTTT. This sequence joins TRBV13 and TRBJ1-6; 8 bases are a match to TRBD1. The length of the CDR3 is 16 residues. CDR1 PRHDT and CDR2 FYEKMQ come from the germline V gene (reference sequence). V gave up 5 bases and J gave up 8 bases; unmatched junction bases: 11.

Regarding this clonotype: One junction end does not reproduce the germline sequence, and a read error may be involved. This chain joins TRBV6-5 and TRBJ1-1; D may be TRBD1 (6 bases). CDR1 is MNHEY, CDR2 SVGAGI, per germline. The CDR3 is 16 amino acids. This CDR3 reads CASSYQGGGLDTKAFF. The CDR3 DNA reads TGTGCCAGCAGTTATCAGGGAGGGGGGCTGGACACTAAAGCTTTCTTT.